This T cell receptor beta chain was identified in a study of blood T cell repertoires in COVID-19. Study-wide context: The United States, Italy and Spain provided the acute and convalescent COVID-19 samples.

Trimming took off 6 bases at V and 0 bases at J, with 17 bases between the two ends. The CDR3 spans 16 residues. Germline V CDR1 and CDR2: SGHDN, FVKESK. This clone was seen just once. Data came from immunoSEQ multiplex PCR; TCRdb stores just in-frame clones and leaves some out. The sample includes tens of thousands of clones, over 60% of them seen just once. The sequenced material came from peripheral blood. The V gene is TRBV14, the J gene TRBJ1-1, with D unresolved. The TCR comes from a man in his 70s with acute or convalescent COVID-19. For the CDR3, the DNA is TGTGCCAGCAGTTCAATGGAGGTAATACTGAACACTGAAGCTTTCTTT. As protein: CASSSMEVILNTEAFF. The whole variable domain, remainder taken from reference TRBV14 and TRBJ1-1, is EAGVTQFPSHSVIEKGQTVTLRCDPISGHDNLYWYRRVMGKEIKFLLHFVKESKQDESGMPNNRFLAERTGGTYSTLKVQPAELEDSGVYFCASSSMEVILNTEAFFGQGTRLTVV.